This TCR beta chain was identified in a study of neurological immune-mediated disorders. V was trimmed by 0 bases and J by 5 bases, leaving 13 bases between them. CDR1 and CDR2 (germline): DFQATT, SNEGSKA (reference sequence). The CDR3 runs 14 residues. The table lists this clonotype with many counts. The authors produced cDNA by 5'RACE using 10-nucleotide random UMIs. TCRdb called the 5' RACE reads again in MiXCR, with one record for every CDR3 protein. The sample yields 26,000 or so distinct CDR3 sequences, less than 8.5% seen once. Sample: PBMCs. J is TRBJ2-5 and V is TRBV20-1; no firm D call. This clonotype was sampled from a woman between 50 and 59 years old in good health. The CDR3 sequence: CSARDTPPRETQYF. The CDR3 DNA reads as TGCAGTGCTAGAGATACGCCACCGAGGGAGACCCAGTACTTC.